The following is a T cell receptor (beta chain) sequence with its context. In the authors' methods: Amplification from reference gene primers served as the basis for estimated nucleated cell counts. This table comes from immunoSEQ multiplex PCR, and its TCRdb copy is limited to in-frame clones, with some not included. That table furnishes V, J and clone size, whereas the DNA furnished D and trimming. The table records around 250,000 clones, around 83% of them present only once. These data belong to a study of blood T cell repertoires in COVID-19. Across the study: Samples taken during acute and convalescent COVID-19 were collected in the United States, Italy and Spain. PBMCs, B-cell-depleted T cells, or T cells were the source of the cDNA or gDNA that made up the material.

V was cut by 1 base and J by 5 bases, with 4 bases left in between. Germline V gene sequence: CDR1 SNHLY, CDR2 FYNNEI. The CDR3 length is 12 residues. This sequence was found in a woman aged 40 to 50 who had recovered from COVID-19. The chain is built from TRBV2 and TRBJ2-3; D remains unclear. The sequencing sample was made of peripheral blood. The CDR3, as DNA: TGTGCCAGCAGTGAAGGAGGAGATACGCAGTATTTT. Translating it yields CASSEGGDTQYF.